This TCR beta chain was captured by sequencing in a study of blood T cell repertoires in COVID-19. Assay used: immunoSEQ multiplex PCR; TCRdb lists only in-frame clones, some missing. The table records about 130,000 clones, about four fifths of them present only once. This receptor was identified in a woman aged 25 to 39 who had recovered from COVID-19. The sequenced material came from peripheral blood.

CDR3 nucleotides: TGTGCCGGGGGGGGTGGAGGCTATGGCTACACCTTC. Translated, it gives CAGGGGGYGYTF. The V call is TRBV6-5, the J call TRBJ1-2; the D gene is possibly TRBD1 (5 bases). The CDR3 sequence is 12 residues long. Germline lookup yields CDR1 MNHEY and CDR2 SVGAGI. V dropped 11 bases and J dropped 4 bases, with 14 bases sitting between them.